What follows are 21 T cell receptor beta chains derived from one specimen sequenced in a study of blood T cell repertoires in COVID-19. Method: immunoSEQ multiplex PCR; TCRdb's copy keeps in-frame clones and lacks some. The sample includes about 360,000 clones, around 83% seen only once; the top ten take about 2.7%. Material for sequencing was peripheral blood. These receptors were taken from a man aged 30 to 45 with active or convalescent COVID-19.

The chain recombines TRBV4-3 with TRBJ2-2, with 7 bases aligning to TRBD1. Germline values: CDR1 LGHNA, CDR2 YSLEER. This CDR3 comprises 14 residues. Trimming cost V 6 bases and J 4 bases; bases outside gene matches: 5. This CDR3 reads CASSRGDSTGELFF. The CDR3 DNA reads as TGCGCCAGCAGTCGAGGGGACAGCACCGGGGAGCTGTTTTTT.

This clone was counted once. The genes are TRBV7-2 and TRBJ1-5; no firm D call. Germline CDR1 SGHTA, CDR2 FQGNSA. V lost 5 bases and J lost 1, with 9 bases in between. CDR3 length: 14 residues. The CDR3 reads CASSPQWSNQPQHF. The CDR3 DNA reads TGTGCCAGCAGCCCACAGTGGAGCAATCAGCCCCAGCATTTT.

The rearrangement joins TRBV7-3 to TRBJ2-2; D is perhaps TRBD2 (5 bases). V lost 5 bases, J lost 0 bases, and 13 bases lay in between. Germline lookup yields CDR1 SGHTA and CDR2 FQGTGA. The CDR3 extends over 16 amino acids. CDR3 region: CASSPGTFSNTGELFF. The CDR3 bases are TGTGCCAGCAGCCCGGGAACCTTCTCGAACACCGGGGAGCTGTTTTTT.

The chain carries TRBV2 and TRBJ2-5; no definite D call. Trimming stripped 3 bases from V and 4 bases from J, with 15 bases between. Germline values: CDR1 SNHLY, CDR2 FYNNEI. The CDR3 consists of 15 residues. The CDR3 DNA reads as TGTGCCAGCAGTGATCGGTCCTCCGATGGAGAGACCCAGTACTTC. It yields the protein CASSDRSSDGETQYF.

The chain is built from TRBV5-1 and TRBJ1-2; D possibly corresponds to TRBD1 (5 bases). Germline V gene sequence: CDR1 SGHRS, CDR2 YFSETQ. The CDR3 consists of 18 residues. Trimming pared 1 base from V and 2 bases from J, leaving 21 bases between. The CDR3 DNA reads TGCGCCAGCAGCTTGTATCCAGGACACCGGGCGGGAAACTATGGCTACACCTTC. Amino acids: CASSLYPGHRAGNYGYTF. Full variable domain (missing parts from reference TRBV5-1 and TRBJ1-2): KAGVTQTPRYLIKTRGQQVTLSCSPISGHRSVSWYQQTPGQGLQFLFEYFSETQRNKGNFPGRFSGRQFSNSRSEMNVSTLELGDSALYLCASSLYPGHRAGNYGYTFGSGTRLTVV.

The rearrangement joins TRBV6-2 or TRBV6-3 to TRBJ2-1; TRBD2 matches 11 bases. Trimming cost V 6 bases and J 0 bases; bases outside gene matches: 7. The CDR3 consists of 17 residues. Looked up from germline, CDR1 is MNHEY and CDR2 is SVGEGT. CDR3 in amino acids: CASSQGLAVSSYNEQFF. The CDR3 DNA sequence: TGTGCCAGCAGCCAGGGACTAGCGGTTAGCTCCTACAATGAGCAGTTCTTC.

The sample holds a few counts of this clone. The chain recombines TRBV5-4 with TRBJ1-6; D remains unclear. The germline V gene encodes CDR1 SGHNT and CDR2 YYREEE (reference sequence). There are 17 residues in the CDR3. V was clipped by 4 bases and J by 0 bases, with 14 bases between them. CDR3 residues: CASSRDPRSSYNSPLHF. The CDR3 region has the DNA TGTGCCAGCAGCAGAGACCCGAGGAGCTCCTATAATTCACCCCTCCACTTT.

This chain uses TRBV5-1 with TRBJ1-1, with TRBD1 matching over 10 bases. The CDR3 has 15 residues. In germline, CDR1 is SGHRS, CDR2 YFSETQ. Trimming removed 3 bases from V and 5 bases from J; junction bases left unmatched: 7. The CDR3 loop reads CASSSETGGRTEAFF. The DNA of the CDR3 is TGCGCCAGCAGCTCAGAGACAGGGGGCCGAACTGAAGCTTTCTTT.

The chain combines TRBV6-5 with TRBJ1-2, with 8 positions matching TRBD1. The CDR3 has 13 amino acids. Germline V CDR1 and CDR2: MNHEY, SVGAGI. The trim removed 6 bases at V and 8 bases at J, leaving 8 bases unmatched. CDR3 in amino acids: CASRDTGGRGYTF. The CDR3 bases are TGTGCCAGCAGGGATACAGGGGGACGGGGCTACACCTTC.

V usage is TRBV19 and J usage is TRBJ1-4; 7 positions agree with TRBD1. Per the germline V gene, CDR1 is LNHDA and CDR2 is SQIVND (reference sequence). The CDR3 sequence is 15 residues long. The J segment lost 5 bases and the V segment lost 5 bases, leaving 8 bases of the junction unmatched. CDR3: CASSPQGEKNEKLFF. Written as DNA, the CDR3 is TGTGCCAGTAGTCCCCAGGGGGAAAAGAATGAAAAACTGTTTTTT.

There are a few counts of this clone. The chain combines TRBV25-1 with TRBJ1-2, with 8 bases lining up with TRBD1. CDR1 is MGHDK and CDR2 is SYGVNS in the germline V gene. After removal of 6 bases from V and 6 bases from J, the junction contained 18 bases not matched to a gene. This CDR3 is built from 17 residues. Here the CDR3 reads CASSPWTGSAGMNGYTF. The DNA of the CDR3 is TGTGCCAGCAGCCCCTGGACAGGGAGCGCTGGAATGAATGGCTACACCTTC.

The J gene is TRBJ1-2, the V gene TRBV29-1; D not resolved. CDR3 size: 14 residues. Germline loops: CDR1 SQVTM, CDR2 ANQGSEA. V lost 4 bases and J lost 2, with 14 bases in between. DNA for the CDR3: TGCAGCGTTGTGGTGTGGCCTAGCAACTATGGCTACACCTTC. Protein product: CSVVVWPSNYGYTF. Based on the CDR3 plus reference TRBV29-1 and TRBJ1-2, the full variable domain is SAVISQKPSRDICQRGTSLTIQCQVDSQVTMMFWYRQQPGQSLTLIATANQGSEATYESGFVIDKFPISRPNLTFSTLTVSNMSPEDSSIYLCSVVVWPSNYGYTFGSGTRLTVV.

The CDR3 region is CASSQARQGYSYGYTF. In DNA, the CDR3 is TGCGCCAGCAGCCAAGCGAGACAGGGGTACAGCTATGGCTACACCTTC. The chain joins TRBV4-1 to TRBJ1-2, with 8 bases identical to TRBD1. Per the germline V gene, CDR1 is MGHRA and CDR2 is YSYEKL. With 1 base clipped from V and 4 bases from J, the junction kept 8 bases outside the gene matches. The CDR3 runs 16 residues.

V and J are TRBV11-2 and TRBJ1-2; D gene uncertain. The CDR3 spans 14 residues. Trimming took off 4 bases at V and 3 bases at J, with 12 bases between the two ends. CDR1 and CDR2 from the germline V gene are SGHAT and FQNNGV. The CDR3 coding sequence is TGTGCCAGCAGCTACGTTACCGGGGACTATGGCTACACCTTC. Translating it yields CASSYVTGDYGYTF.

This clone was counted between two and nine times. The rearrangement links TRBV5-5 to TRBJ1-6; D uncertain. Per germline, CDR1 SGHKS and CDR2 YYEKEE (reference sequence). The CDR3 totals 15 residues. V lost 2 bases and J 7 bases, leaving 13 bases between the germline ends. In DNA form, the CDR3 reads TGTGCCAGCAGCTTTACGAACAACCCAAATTCACCCCTCCACTTT. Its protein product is CASSFTNNPNSPLHF.

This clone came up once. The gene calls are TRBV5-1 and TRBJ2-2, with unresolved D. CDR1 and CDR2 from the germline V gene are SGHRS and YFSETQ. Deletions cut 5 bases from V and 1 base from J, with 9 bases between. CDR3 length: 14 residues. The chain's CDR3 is CASSGRENTGELFF. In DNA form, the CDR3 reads TGCGCCAGCAGTGGGCGAGAGAACACCGGGGAGCTGTTTTTT.

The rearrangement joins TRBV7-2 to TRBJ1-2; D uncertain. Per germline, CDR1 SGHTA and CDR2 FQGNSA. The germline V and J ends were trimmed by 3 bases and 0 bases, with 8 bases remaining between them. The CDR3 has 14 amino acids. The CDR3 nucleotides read TGTGCCAGCAGCTTCCCTCAGACTAACTATGGCTACACCTTC. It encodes CASSFPQTNYGYTF.

Here the CDR3 reads CASSPTTGVGGELFF. Written as DNA, the CDR3 is TGCGCCAGCAGCCCGACCACAGGGGTAGGCGGGGAGCTGTTTTTT. V gene TRBV5-1 combines with J gene TRBJ2-2; TRBD1 aligns across 7 bases. V lost 4 bases to trimming and J lost 7 bases; unmatched junction nucleotides: 10. CDR3 size: 15 residues. CDR1 and CDR2 from the germline V gene are SGHRS and YFSETQ. Based on the CDR3 plus reference TRBV5-1 and TRBJ2-2, the full variable domain is KAGVTQTPRYLIKTRGQQVTLSCSPISGHRSVSWYQQTPGQGLQFLFEYFSETQRNKGNFPGRFSGRQFSNSRSEMNVSTLELGDSALYLCASSPTTGVGGELFFGEGSRLTVL.

Here the CDR3 reads CASSELNLEQDYGYTF. CDR3 coding DNA: TGTGCCAGCAGTGAATTAAATTTGGAACAGGACTATGGCTACACCTTC. V usage is TRBV25-1 and J usage is TRBJ1-2, with a tentative D call TRBD1 (5 bases). The V and J ends lost 1 base and 3 bases respectively, with 15 bases between them. This CDR3 has 16 residues. Germline CDR1 and CDR2: MGHDK and SYGVNS.

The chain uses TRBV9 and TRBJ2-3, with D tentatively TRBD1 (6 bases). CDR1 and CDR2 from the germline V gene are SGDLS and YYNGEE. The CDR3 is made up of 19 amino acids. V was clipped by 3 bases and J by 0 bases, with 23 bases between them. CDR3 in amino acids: CASSARSGTRETSTDTQYF. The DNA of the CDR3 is TGTGCCAGCAGCGCACGATCCGGGACACGCGAGACCAGCACAGATACGCAGTATTTT.

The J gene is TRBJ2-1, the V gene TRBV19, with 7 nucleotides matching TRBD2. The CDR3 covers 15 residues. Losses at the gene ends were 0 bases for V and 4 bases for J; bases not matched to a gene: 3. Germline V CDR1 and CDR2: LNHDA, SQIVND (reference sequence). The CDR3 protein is CASSIDPGLYNEQFF. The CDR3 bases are TGTGCCAGTAGTATAGATCCGGGACTATACAATGAGCAGTTCTTC.